Sequencing of this TCR beta chain was carried out in a study of cytomegalovirus exposure and HLA in healthy donors. Study-wide findings and caveats: Using the classifier, cytomegalovirus status was reportedly diagnosed with high specificity and sensitivity.

Donors came from a validation cohort of over 100 subjects, distinct from the first 666-subject cohort. Comments on this clone: Its antigen remains unidentified.

Sequencing was performed with immunoSEQ multiplex PCR; in TCRdb, only in-frame clones are kept and a portion is missing. The repertoire holds 80,000 to 95,000 clones, with 95% to 96% as singletons. The material sequenced was PBMCs. The clonotype originates from a young woman in good health and CMV-seronegative.

The CDR3 protein is CASSPADRVADTQYF. The CDR3 DNA sequence: TGTGCCAGCAGCCCCGCCGACAGGGTGGCAGATACGCAGTATTTT. This chain connects TRBV7-9 to TRBJ2-3; 7 bases are shared with TRBD1. The V segment lost 5 bases and the J segment 4 bases; nucleotides outside the gene matches: 9. From germline, CDR1 is SEHNR and CDR2 FQNEAQ (reference sequence). The CDR3 spans 15 residues.